The 19 T cell receptor beta chains below were found in one sample sequenced in a study of blood T cell repertoires in COVID-19. Method: immunoSEQ multiplex PCR; TCRdb's copy keeps in-frame clones and lacks some. The sample records over 200,000 clones, around four fifths being singletons. Sequencing was done on a sample of peripheral blood. These TCRs come from a man aged 40-55 years with active or convalescent COVID-19.

V is TRBV5-1 and J is TRBJ2-7; D is uncertain. The germline V gene has CDR1 SGHRS and CDR2 YFSETQ. Trimming removed 2 bases from V and 2 bases from J, with 5 bases in between. The CDR3 is made up of 12 amino acids. For the CDR3, the DNA is TGCGCCAGCAGCTTCTCCCCCTACGAGCAGTACTTC. Amino acids: CASSFSPYEQYF.

The V and J genes are TRBV14 and TRBJ2-3, with 9 nucleotides matching TRBD1. The CDR3 spans 17 residues. With V trimmed by 2 bases and J by 3 bases, 9 bases remained unmatched. Germline V gives CDR1 SGHDN, CDR2 FVKESK. The CDR3 spells CASSQPHGDRETDTQYF. Written as DNA, the CDR3 is TGTGCCAGCAGCCAACCCCATGGGGACAGGGAAACAGATACGCAGTATTTT.

The chain has TRBV6-5 and TRBJ1-2; tentative D call: TRBD1 (5 bases). Germline assignment: CDR1 MNHEY and CDR2 SVGAGI. Trimming shortened V by 2 bases and J by 3 bases, and 13 bases separated the two germline ends. The CDR3 runs 15 residues. The CDR3 bases are TGTGCCAGCAGTTACCGCCTGACAGAACACTATGGCTACACCTTC. It specifies CASSYRLTEHYGYTF.

The V gene is TRBV30, the J gene TRBJ1-5; TRBD1 might be the D (6 bases). V lost 4 bases, J lost 3 bases, and 10 bases lay in between. The CDR3 is 13 amino acids. Germline CDR1 is GTSNPN and CDR2 is SVGIG (reference sequence). CDR3 sequence reads: CAWNTGLNQPQHF. The CDR3 DNA reads as TGTGCCTGGAATACAGGGCTCAATCAGCCCCAGCATTTT. Complete variable domain (other parts from reference TRBV30 and TRBJ1-5): SQTIHQWPATLVQPVGSPLSLECTVEGTSNPNLYWYRQAAGRGLQLLFYSVGIGQISSEVPQNLSASRPQDRQFILSSKKLLLSDSGFYLCAWNTGLNQPQHFGDGTRLSIL.

V gene TRBV4-1 combines with J gene TRBJ1-3; D possibly corresponds to TRBD1 (6 bases). This CDR3 comprises 17 residues. V dropped 2 bases and J dropped 0 bases, with 14 bases sitting between them. The V gene's germline CDR1 is MGHRA and CDR2 YSYEKL. The CDR3 region is CASSQPKGHSSGNTIYF. Written as DNA, the CDR3 is TGCGCCAGCAGCCAACCCAAGGGACACTCCTCTGGAAACACCATATATTTT.

This clone occurred a few times. This chain uses TRBV6-2 or TRBV6-3 with TRBJ1-2; tentatively, D is TRBD1 (5 bases). CDR1 is MNHEY and CDR2 is SVGEGT in the germline V gene. Trimming removed 4 bases at V and 5 bases at J, with 17 bases between. This CDR3 spans 15 amino acids. CDR3 in DNA: TGTGCCAGCAGTTTCAGACAGTCCGCCGCGTATGGCTACACCTTC. Protein sequence: CASSFRQSAAYGYTF.

This clone occurred a few times. The chain carries TRBV21-1 and TRBJ1-5; TRBD1, the table's D call, lacks a check against the DNA. TRBV21-1 constitutes a pseudogene. The length of the CDR3 is 19 residues. The CDR3 sequence: CASSGLVLELGTGNQPQHF. The CDR3 nucleotides are TGTGCCAGCAGCGGATTGGTCCTCGAACTGGGGACAGGCAATCAGCCCCAGCATTTT.

The chain joins TRBV4-1 to TRBJ2-7; 9 nucleotides agree with TRBD2. Germline trimming cut 4 bases from V and 6 bases from J; bases unmatched to any gene: 13. This CDR3 region has 16 residues. CDR1 is MGHRA and CDR2 is YSYEKL in the germline V gene. The CDR3 sequence: CASSPNVVAGVLEQYF. The CDR3 DNA sequence: TGCGCCAGCAGCCCTAACGTGGTAGCGGGAGTCCTCGAGCAGTACTTC.

V gene TRBV30 combines with J gene TRBJ2-2; 10 bases match TRBD2. This CDR3 comprises 15 residues. Germline V gene lookup returns CDR1 GTSNPN and CDR2 SVGIG (reference sequence). J lost 6 bases, V lost 5 bases, and 9 bases had no gene match. The CDR3 DNA follows: TGTGCCTGGTCGGGGGGACTAGCGATCGCCGGGGAGCTGTTTTTT. It specifies CAWSGGLAIAGELFF.

This chain links TRBV4-1 with TRBJ2-7; 11 positions agree with TRBD2. Germline CDR1 reads MGHRA; CDR2 reads YSYEKL. The CDR3 is 15 residues long. With 4 bases clipped from V and 2 bases from J, the junction kept 4 bases outside the gene matches. The DNA of the CDR3 is TGCGCCAGCAGCCTGGGGACTAGCGGAACCTACGAGCAGTACTTC. It specifies CASSLGTSGTYEQYF.

The CDR3 here is CASSDAPGGVSNEQFF. The CDR3, as DNA: TGTGCCAGCAGTGACGCCCCCGGGGGGGTTAGTAATGAGCAGTTCTTC. The J gene is TRBJ2-1, the V gene TRBV6-2 or TRBV6-3, with 8 nucleotides matching TRBD2. CDR1 and CDR2 from the germline V gene are MNHEY and SVGEGT. This CDR3 is built from 16 residues. The junction had 13 bases not matched to a gene; V was cut back by 5 bases and J by 7 bases.

This chain links TRBV25-1 with TRBJ2-2; D possibly corresponds to TRBD2 (5 bases). The germline V gene has CDR1 MGHDK and CDR2 SYGVNS. The CDR3 is made up of 13 amino acids. V lost 1 base and J 7 bases, leaving 7 bases between the germline ends. This CDR3 reads CASSEFRGGELFF. CDR3 in DNA: TGTGCCAGCAGTGAATTCCGGGGCGGGGAGCTGTTTTTT.

The chain employs TRBV5-1 and TRBJ1-3; D may be TRBD1 (5 bases). V lost 5 bases, J lost 0 bases, and 9 bases lay in between. The CDR3 spans 14 residues. Germline values: CDR1 SGHRS, CDR2 YFSETQ. CDR3 protein: CASRTDSSGNTIYF. As DNA, the CDR3 is TGCGCCAGCAGGACTGACAGCTCTGGAAACACCATATATTTT. The full variable domain, completed using reference TRBV5-1 and TRBJ1-3, is KAGVTQTPRYLIKTRGQQVTLSCSPISGHRSVSWYQQTPGQGLQFLFEYFSETQRNKGNFPGRFSGRQFSNSRSEMNVSTLELGDSALYLCASRTDSSGNTIYFGEGSWLTVV.

This chain links TRBV7-3 with TRBJ2-2, with TRBD2 matching 11 bases. Per germline, CDR1 SGHTA and CDR2 FQGTGA. This CDR3 is 14 amino acids long. J was trimmed by 6 bases and V by 5 bases; bases with no gene match: 2. CDR3 sequence reads: CASSAGLAAGELFF. Written as DNA, the CDR3 is TGTGCCAGCAGCGCGGGACTAGCGGCCGGGGAGCTGTTTTTT.

The chain links TRBV11-2 to TRBJ1-1; TRBD1 agrees at 7 bases. Per germline, CDR1 SGHAT and CDR2 FQNNGV. J gave up 6 bases and V 2 bases, and 9 bases lay outside the gene matches. CDR3 size: 15 residues. DNA for the CDR3: TGTGCCAGCAGCTTACGAGGGGGCTCGACGGCTGAAGCTTTCTTT. Protein product: CASSLRGGSTAEAFF.

This clone has only one observation. The J gene is TRBJ1-2, the V gene TRBV5-4; D possibly corresponds to TRBD1 (5 bases). The CDR3 contains 15 residues. Germline V gene data show CDR1 as SGHNT and CDR2 as YYREEE (reference sequence). The V end was cut by 3 bases, the J end by 1 base, with 13 bases between. For the CDR3, the DNA is TGTGCCAGCAGCTCAGCCACGACAGTTAACTATGGCTACACCTTC. It encodes CASSSATTVNYGYTF.

The J gene is TRBJ1-5, the V gene TRBV28; D gene unclear. This CDR3 has 19 residues. V was trimmed by 8 bases and J by 0 bases, leaving 26 bases between them. The V gene's germline CDR1 is MDHEN and CDR2 SYDVKM. Here the CDR3 reads CASGTRIIIQVVSNQPQHF. The DNA for the CDR3 is TGTGCCAGCGGTACTAGAATTATAATCCAGGTTGTTAGCAATCAGCCCCAGCATTTT.

This clone showed up just once. V is TRBV10-2 and J is TRBJ1-6, with TRBD1 as a possible D gene (6 bases). CDR1 is WSHSY, CDR2 SAAADI, per germline. Trimming took off 6 bases at V and 5 bases at J, with 20 bases between the two ends. This CDR3 has 17 residues. The DNA for the CDR3 is TGCGCCAGCAGGACAGGTCCGGGGAACCCTAATAATTCACCCCTCCACTTT. Its translation is CASRTGPGNPNNSPLHF.

This clone was seen only once. This chain uses TRBV10-3 with TRBJ2-1; D is possibly TRBD2 (5 bases). The germline V gene has CDR1 ENHRY and CDR2 SYGVKD. CDR3 size: 15 residues. Between the trimmed V and J ends, which lost 3 bases and 6 bases, there was a span of 15 bases. CDR3 in DNA: TGTGCCATCAGTGACACCCTTGGCGGGTCCAATGAGCAGTTCTTC. Protein sequence: CAISDTLGGSNEQFF.